This T cell receptor beta chain was sequenced in a study of blood T cell repertoires in COVID-19. In the study overall: Both acute and convalescent COVID-19 samples were obtained from the United States, Italy and Spain. Sample material is recorded as cDNA or gDNA derived from T cells, B-cell-depleted T cells, or PBMCs.

This CDR3 region has 17 residues. Trimming stripped 0 bases from V and 0 bases from J, with 15 bases between. CDR1 is LGHNA and CDR2 is YSLEER in the germline V gene. Seattle's enrolled individuals joined amid active infection and were then monitored longitudinally. Sequenced by immunoSEQ multiplex PCR; TCRdb stores in-frame clones only, minus some. The data show about 64,000 clones, just over 85% seen once. This clone was observed a single time. The chain recombines TRBV4-3 with TRBJ2-7; a possible D gene is TRBD1 (5 bases). This receptor was obtained from a woman aged 55 to 70 with COVID-19, enrolled during active disease. The sequencing sample was made of peripheral blood. This CDR3 reads CASSQDRRGFSSYEQYF. CDR3 coding DNA: TGCGCCAGCAGCCAAGATCGTAGGGGCTTTAGCTCCTACGAGCAGTACTTC.